A single sample is the source of the 9 T cell receptor beta chains below, sequenced in a study of T-cell reconstitution after alpha-beta-depleted transplantation in children. Preparing the TCRbeta library involved the use of unique molecular identifiers. TCRdb reprocessed the PCR reads via MiXCR and lists one record per CDR3 protein. The table has about 580,000 distinct CDR3 sequences, about 21% seen once. Source: PBMCs, mostly from graft donor cells, taken 360 days after TCRalphabeta/CD19-depleted stem cell transplant. The source is a boy younger than two who had a stem cell transplant for acute myeloid leukemia, so the T cells may come from the graft donor.

This clonotype was detected many times. The chain employs TRBV29-1 and TRBJ2-3; no clear D gene. CDR1 and CDR2 from the germline V gene are SQVTM and ANQGSEA. V was trimmed by 2 bases and J by 5 bases, leaving 8 bases between them. This CDR3 has 12 residues. CDR3 amino acids: CSVEQAGDTQYF. CDR3 nucleotides: TGCAGCGTTGAACAGGCAGGAGATACGCAGTATTTT.

The chain employs TRBV11-1 and TRBJ1-6; D unclear. CDR3 length equals 14 residues. The germline CDR1 and CDR2 sequences are SGHAT and FQDESV (reference sequence). V was trimmed by 1 base and J by 10 bases, leaving 11 bases between them. CDR3 protein: CASSLELGSSPLHF. DNA for the CDR3: TGTGCCAGCAGCTTAGAACTGGGATCCTCACCCCTCCACTTT. The variable domain in full, with the rest retrieved from reference TRBV11-1 and TRBJ1-6, is EAEVAQSPRYKITEKSQAVAFWCDPISGHATLYWYRQILGQGPELLVQFQDESVVDDSQLPKDRFSAERLKGVDSTLKIQPAELGDSAMYLCASSLELGSSPLHFGNGTRLTVT.

Ten or more counts support this clonotype. V usage is TRBV19 and J usage is TRBJ2-1; 10 bases align to TRBD1. The junction had 7 bases not matched to a gene; V was cut back by 7 bases and J by 10 bases. This CDR3 has 13 amino acids. CDR1 LNHDA and CDR2 SQIVND come from the germline V gene (reference sequence). CDR3 nucleotides: TGTGCCAGTAAGGGGGACAGGGGACGGGAGCAGTTCTTC. Its protein is CASKGDRGREQFF.

This clonotype was detected a few times. This chain links TRBV20-1 with TRBJ1-5, with 10 bases identical to TRBD1. J gave up 1 base and V 7 bases, and 10 bases lay outside the gene matches. CDR3 length equals 16 residues. CDR1 DFQATT and CDR2 SNEGSKA come from the germline V gene (reference sequence). The CDR3 here is CSGVYPGQGSNQPQHF. The CDR3 DNA reads TGCAGTGGAGTATACCCGGGACAGGGGAGCAATCAGCCCCAGCATTTT.

The sample holds many counts of this clonotype. V usage is TRBV20-1 and J usage is TRBJ2-3; D possibly uses TRBD1 or TRBD2 (6 bases each). The germline V gene encodes CDR1 DFQATT and CDR2 SNEGSKA (reference sequence). The CDR3 runs to 15 residues. The CDR3 loop reads CRGGPGDPSTDTQYF. As DNA, the CDR3 is TGCAGGGGGGGCCCGGGAGATCCTAGCACAGATACGCAGTATTTT.

This clonotype was counted only a few times. V usage is TRBV20-1 and J usage is TRBJ1-5; 7 bases align to TRBD1. Per the germline V gene, CDR1 is DFQATT and CDR2 is SNEGSKA (reference sequence). J was trimmed by 0 bases and V by 3 bases; bases with no gene match: 8. The CDR3 extends over 16 amino acids. CDR3 nucleotide sequence: TGCAGTGCTAGTTATCCAGGGGGGGATAGCAATCAGCCCCAGCATTTT. It codes for CSASYPGGDSNQPQHF.

This chain joins TRBV12-3 or TRBV12-4 and TRBJ2-3; TRBD1 aligns across 8 bases. This CDR3 region has 15 residues. V gave up 2 bases and J gave up 10 bases; unmatched junction bases: 11. CDR3 bases: TGTGCCAGCAGTTTACAGGGGGCAAAAAGGGGATCGCAGTATTTT. This encodes CASSLQGAKRGSQYF.

The chain recombines TRBV7-2 with TRBJ2-3; 8 bases fit TRBD2. CDR1 is SGHTA, CDR2 FQGNSA, per germline. J was trimmed by 6 bases and V by 0 bases; bases with no gene match: 2. The CDR3 length is 14 residues. CDR3 in amino acids: CASSLARGADTQYF. The CDR3 DNA reads as TGTGCCAGCAGCTTAGCGCGGGGGGCTGATACGCAGTATTTT.

CDR3 sequence (DNA): TGTGCCAGCAGTGAGCCTCTAACAAGGGGCGAGCAGTACTTC. Translating gives CASSEPLTRGEQYF. The rearrangement uses TRBV2 and TRBJ2-7, with D tentatively TRBD1 (5 bases). Germline lookup yields CDR1 SNHLY and CDR2 FYNNEI. Trimming cost V 3 bases and J 6 bases, with 15 bases left between them. The CDR3 is made up of 14 amino acids.